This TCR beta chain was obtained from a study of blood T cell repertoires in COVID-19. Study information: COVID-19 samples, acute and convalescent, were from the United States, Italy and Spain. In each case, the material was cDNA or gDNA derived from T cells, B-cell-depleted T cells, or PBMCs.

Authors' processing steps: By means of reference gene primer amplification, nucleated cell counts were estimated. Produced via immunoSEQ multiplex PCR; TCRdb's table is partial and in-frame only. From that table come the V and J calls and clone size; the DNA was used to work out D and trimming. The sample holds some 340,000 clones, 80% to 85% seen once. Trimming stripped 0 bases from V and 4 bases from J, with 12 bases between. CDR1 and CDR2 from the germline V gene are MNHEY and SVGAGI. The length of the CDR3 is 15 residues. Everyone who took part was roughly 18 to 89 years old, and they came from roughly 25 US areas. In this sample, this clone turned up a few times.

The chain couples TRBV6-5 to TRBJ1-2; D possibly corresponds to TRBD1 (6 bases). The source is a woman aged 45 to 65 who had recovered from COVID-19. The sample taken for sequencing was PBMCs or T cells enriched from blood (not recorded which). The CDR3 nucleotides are TGTGCCAGCAGTTACTCGTCAGGGGCTGGCTATGGCTACACCTTC. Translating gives CASSYSSGAGYGYTF.